This TCR beta chain appears in the sequencing data of a study of blood T cell repertoires in COVID-19 (dated by TCRdb to the early 2020s). Describing the broader study: Samples from collaborators originated in the United States, Italy and Spain and spanned both the acute and convalescent phases of COVID-19. The material from the prospective study consisted of cDNA or gDNA derived from T cells, B-cell-depleted T cells, or PBMCs. Subjects who had been exposed to COVID-19, were actively infected with it, or had recovered from it provided the deeply sampled blood TCRbeta repertoires that made up the dataset. The repertoires were released in a freely available public database meant as a resource for research on the immune response to SARS-CoV-2. The samples were drawn from two sources: the first 160 participants of the ongoing ImmuneRACE study, and 1,200 or so subjects contributed by 6 global collaborators. A de-identified subject ID, COVID-19 status, age in years and sex were almost always included in the sample metadata. Where available, HLA class I and class II types were obtained from metadata supplied by the sample provider rather than from assay-based typing.

Each collaborating institution followed its own protocols to collect whole blood in K2EDTA tubes. For TCRbeta analysis, collaborators shipped samples in one of three forms: frozen whole blood, isolated PBMCs, or DNA extracted from either of those sample types. Points on this clone: It lacks a known antigen. Within one base of it there is no much larger clone, and no base qualities were kept.

Study-wide findings and limitations: Clinical and demographic metadata were provided uncurated, with the amount varying by source and participant.

TCRbeta CDR3 regions were amplified from genomic DNA using the immunoSEQ Assay, a bias-controlled multiplex PCR. The published analysis was carried out like this. The number of nucleated cells in each sample was estimated from the amplification of reference gene primers within the assay. To quantify the absolute abundance of each unique TCRbeta CDR3 rearrangement, sequence reads were collapsed and filtered. For each sample, productive Simpson clonality was calculated as the square root of Simpson's diversity index across productive rearrangements. The immuneACCESS repertoire file appears here via TCRdb, limited to in-frame rearrangements. These files lack a portion of the clones; in checked studies, under half of the deficit traces to unresolved V genes, and the cause of the others is not known. V, J and clone size are those of that table, while D and trimming were read from the DNA. Within this sample are 85,000 or so clones, with roughly 88% of them counted one time only. The biggest ten clones account for 25% to 30% of the sample.

Via the germline V gene (reference sequence), CDR1 is MNHEY and CDR2 SMNVEV. V is clipped by 0 bases and J by 7 bases, and the sequence between their germline boundaries is 13 bases long. There are 16 amino acids in the CDR3, from cysteine to phenylalanine inclusive. The kept DNA is CDR3 alone, 48 bases in frame from the first base. Rearrangement joined TRBV27 to TRBJ1-6; no confident D gene assignment can be made. What was sequenced was peripheral blood. The receptor's source is a man aged 45-60 years with active or convalescent COVID-19. In nucleotides, the sequence is TGTGCCAGCAGTTTATCTGTTATACAGATAAATTCACCCCTCCACTTT. This yields the protein CASSLSVIQINSPLHF.